One and the same sample provided the 15 T cell receptor beta chains below, sequenced in a study of blood T cell repertoires in COVID-19. Here immunoSEQ multiplex PCR was the method, and the copy in TCRdb shows in-frame clones only, minus some. Of a few hundred thousand clones listed, 86% are singletons. The sequenced material came from peripheral blood. These receptors were obtained from a man in his fifties with acute or convalescent COVID-19.

V usage is TRBV29-1 and J usage is TRBJ2-3; 8 bases are shared with TRBD1. Germline V gene lookup returns CDR1 SQVTM and CDR2 ANQGSEA. This CDR3 has 15 residues. V dropped 6 bases and J dropped 1; count of bases not matched to a gene: 9. The CDR3 here is CSVSRDRYGTDTQYF. The CDR3 coding sequence is TGCAGCGTATCCCGGGACAGGTACGGCACAGATACGCAGTATTTT.

The J gene is TRBJ2-4, the V gene TRBV9; D perhaps matches TRBD2 (6 bases). The CDR3 runs to 13 residues. V lost 0 bases, J lost 8 bases, and 9 bases lay in between. Germline-derived CDR1 and CDR2 are SGDLS and YYNGEE. The CDR3 reads CASSVDGGDIQYF. The CDR3, as DNA: TGTGCCAGCAGCGTAGATGGCGGGGACATTCAGTACTTC.

The genes are TRBV7-9 and TRBJ1-2; weak D call: TRBD1 (6 bases). CDR1 and CDR2 from the germline V gene are SEHNR and FQNEAQ (reference sequence). This CDR3 region has 14 residues. Trimming cost V 5 bases and J 4 bases, with 14 bases left between them. CDR3 region: CASSPRDKVYGYTF. CDR3 bases: TGTGCCAGCAGCCCCAGGGACAAGGTCTATGGCTACACCTTC.

The chain recombines TRBV18 with TRBJ1-1; 7 bases match TRBD1. This CDR3 is built from 15 residues. Germline trimming cut 3 bases from V and 6 bases from J; bases unmatched to any gene: 10. Germline CDR1 is KGHSH and CDR2 is LQKENI. The CDR3 is CASSPDQGVRAEAFF. CDR3 coding DNA: TGTGCCAGCTCACCCGACCAGGGGGTTAGGGCTGAAGCTTTCTTT.

The chain links TRBV19 to TRBJ2-2, with 7 positions matching TRBD1. The CDR3 has 16 residues. Trimming removed 4 bases from V and 2 bases from J; junction bases left unmatched: 7. Germline V gives CDR1 LNHDA, CDR2 SQIVND (reference sequence). The CDR3 nucleotides are TGTGCCAGTAGTACCCGACAGGGAAAAAACACCGGGGAGCTGTTTTTT. Encoded protein: CASSTRQGKNTGELFF.

The chain is built from TRBV7-9 and TRBJ1-1; no reliable D call. The germline CDR1 and CDR2 sequences are SEHNR and FQNEAQ (reference sequence). The V gene lost 7 bases and the J gene lost 5 bases, with 8 bases spanning the gap. There are 11 residues in the CDR3. Here the CDR3 DNA reads TGTGCCAGCACAGAGATGACTGAAGCTTTCTTT. Residues: CASTEMTEAFF.

The V call is TRBV27, the J call TRBJ1-4, with unresolved D. Germline V lookup: CDR1 MNHEY, CDR2 SMNVEV (reference sequence). The CDR3 is 15 residues long. Trimming removed 2 bases at V and 0 bases at J, with 7 bases between. The CDR3 loop reads CASSLNLATNEKLFF. The CDR3 DNA is TGTGCCAGCAGTTTAAATCTTGCAACTAATGAAAAACTGTTTTTT.

This chain links TRBV6-5 with TRBJ1-1; TRBD1 agrees at 7 bases. Looked up from germline, CDR1 is MNHEY and CDR2 is SVGAGI. CDR3 size: 13 residues. J was trimmed by 5 bases and V by 6 bases; bases with no gene match: 6. The CDR3 sequence is CASSLGGRTEAFF. The CDR3 bases are TGTGCCAGCAGCCTAGGGGGCCGGACTGAAGCTTTCTTT.

The CDR3 region has the DNA TGTGCCAGCAGCCCCGGGACAGGGGTATTTGAAAAACTGTTTTTT. Protein: CASSPGTGVFEKLFF. This sequence joins TRBV27 and TRBJ1-4, with 10 bases aligning to TRBD1. The trim removed 6 bases at V and 7 bases at J, leaving 8 bases unmatched. The CDR3 length is 15 residues. CDR1 and CDR2 from the germline V gene are MNHEY and SMNVEV (reference sequence).

This chain uses TRBV2 with TRBJ1-2, with 9 bases fitting TRBD1. In germline, CDR1 is SNHLY, CDR2 FYNNEI. The CDR3 extends over 15 amino acids. V lost 2 bases and J lost 6; bases outside the gene matches: 7. The CDR3 bases are TGTGCCAGCAGTGAATGGTACAGGGGGCTTGATGGCTACACCTTC. Protein product: CASSEWYRGLDGYTF.

With regard to this clone: The identical CDR3 is also encoded by other nucleotide sequences in the sample. The chain uses TRBV5-6 and TRBJ1-2; 9 bases line up with TRBD1. V lost 4 bases, J lost 3 bases, and 4 bases stayed unmatched. This CDR3 is built from 14 residues. Germline V gene data show CDR1 as SGHDT and CDR2 as YYEEEE. In DNA, the CDR3 is TGTGCCAGCAGCCCCGGGACAGGGTACTATGGCTACACCTTC. Encoded protein: CASSPGTGYYGYTF.

This sequence joins TRBV11-2 and TRBJ1-2; 9 bases are a match to TRBD1. From germline, CDR1 is SGHAT and CDR2 FQNNGV. The trim removed 1 base at V and 3 bases at J, leaving 6 bases unmatched. The CDR3 runs to 16 residues. CDR3 sequence reads: CASSLGRDRDYYGYTF. The DNA for the CDR3 is TGTGCCAGCAGCTTAGGCCGGGACAGGGACTACTATGGCTACACCTTC. Full variable domain (remainder filled in from reference TRBV11-2 and TRBJ1-2): EAGVAQSPRYKIIEKRQSVAFWCNPISGHATLYWYQQILGQGPKLLIQFQNNGVVDDSQLPKDRFSAERLKGVDSTLKIQPAKLEDSAVYLCASSLGRDRDYYGYTFGSGTRLTVV.

J is TRBJ1-4 and V is TRBV18; no clear D gene. The CDR3 runs to 14 residues. The V gene lost 0 bases and the J gene lost 3 bases, with 5 bases spanning the gap. Per germline, CDR1 KGHSH and CDR2 LQKENI. The CDR3 coding sequence is TGTGCCAGCTCACCACCCGGTTCTAATGAAAAACTGTTTTTT. Its protein is CASSPPGSNEKLFF.

CDR3 sequence reads: CASSAAYGYTF. CDR3 sequence (DNA): TGTGCCAGCAGCGCGGCCTATGGCTACACCTTC. The chain joins TRBV6-6 to TRBJ1-2; unclear D gene. The germline CDR1 and CDR2 sequences are MNHNY and SVGAGI (reference sequence). This CDR3 has 11 residues. V was clipped by 6 bases and J by 4 bases, with 6 bases between them.

This chain uses TRBV4-1 with TRBJ2-1; the match to TRBD1 covers 9 bases. CDR3 length: 17 amino acids. CDR1 MGHRA and CDR2 YSYEKL come from the germline V gene. Trimming cost V 0 bases and J 6 bases; bases outside gene matches: 9. The CDR3 here is CASSQDPLPGQGNEQFF. DNA for the CDR3: TGCGCCAGCAGCCAAGATCCCCTGCCGGGACAGGGCAATGAGCAGTTCTTC.